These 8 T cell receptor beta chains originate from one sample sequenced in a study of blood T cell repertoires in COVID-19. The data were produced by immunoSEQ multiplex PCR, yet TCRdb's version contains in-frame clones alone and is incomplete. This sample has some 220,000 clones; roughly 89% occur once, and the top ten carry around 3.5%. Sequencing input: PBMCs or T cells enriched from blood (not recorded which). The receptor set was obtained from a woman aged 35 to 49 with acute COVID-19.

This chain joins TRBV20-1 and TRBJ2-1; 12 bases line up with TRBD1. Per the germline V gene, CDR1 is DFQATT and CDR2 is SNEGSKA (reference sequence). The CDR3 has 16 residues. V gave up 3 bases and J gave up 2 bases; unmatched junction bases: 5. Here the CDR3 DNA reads TGCAGTGCTAGTTTTTGGGACAGGGGGCCCTACAATGAGCAGTTCTTC. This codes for CSASFWDRGPYNEQFF.

In DNA, the CDR3 is TGTGCCAGCTCACACTATGGCCAGGGGAATGGAAACACCATATATTTT. Translating it yields CASSHYGQGNGNTIYF. V gene TRBV18 combines with J gene TRBJ1-3; D may be TRBD1 (6 bases). V lost 4 bases to trimming and J lost 3 bases, with 16 bases between them. CDR3 length: 16 residues. In germline, CDR1 is KGHSH, CDR2 LQKENI.

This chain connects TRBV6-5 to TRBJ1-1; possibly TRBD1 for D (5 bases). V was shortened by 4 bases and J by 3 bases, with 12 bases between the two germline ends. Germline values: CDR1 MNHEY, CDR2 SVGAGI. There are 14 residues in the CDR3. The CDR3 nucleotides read TGTGCCAGCAGTTCTCAGGGAGGGCACACTGAAGCTTTCTTT. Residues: CASSSQGGHTEAFF.

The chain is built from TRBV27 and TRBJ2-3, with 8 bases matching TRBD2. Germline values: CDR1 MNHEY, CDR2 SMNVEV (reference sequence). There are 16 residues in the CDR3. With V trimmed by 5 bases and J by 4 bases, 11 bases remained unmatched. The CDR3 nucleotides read TGTGCCAGCAGTCCTCGGGGGGGAAAGTGGGCAGATACGCAGTATTTT. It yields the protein CASSPRGGKWADTQYF.

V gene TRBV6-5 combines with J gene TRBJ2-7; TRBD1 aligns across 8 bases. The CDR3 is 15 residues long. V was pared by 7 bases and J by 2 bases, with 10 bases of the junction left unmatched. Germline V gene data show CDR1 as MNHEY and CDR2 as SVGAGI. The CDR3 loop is CASIERQGTPYEQYF. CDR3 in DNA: TGTGCCAGCATCGAAAGACAGGGGACACCCTACGAGCAGTACTTC.

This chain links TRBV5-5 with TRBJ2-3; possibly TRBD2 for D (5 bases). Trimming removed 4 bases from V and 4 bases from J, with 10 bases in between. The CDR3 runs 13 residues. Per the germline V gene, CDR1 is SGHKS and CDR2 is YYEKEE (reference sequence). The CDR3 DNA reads TGTGCCAGCAGCCTCAGCGGCTCAGATACGCAGTATTTT. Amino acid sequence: CASSLSGSDTQYF.

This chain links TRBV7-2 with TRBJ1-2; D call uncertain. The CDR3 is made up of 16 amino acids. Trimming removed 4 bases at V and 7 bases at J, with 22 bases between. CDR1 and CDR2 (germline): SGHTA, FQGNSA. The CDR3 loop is CASSSFMSTARGGYTF. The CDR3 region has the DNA TGTGCCAGCAGCTCCTTCATGAGTACGGCCAGAGGTGGCTACACCTTC.

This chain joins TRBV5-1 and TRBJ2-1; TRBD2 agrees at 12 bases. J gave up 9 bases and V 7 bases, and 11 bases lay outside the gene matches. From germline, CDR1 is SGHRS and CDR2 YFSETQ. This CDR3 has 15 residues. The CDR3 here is CASQTLAGGPGEQFF. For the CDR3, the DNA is TGCGCCAGCCAAACTCTAGCGGGGGGGCCGGGTGAGCAGTTCTTC.